This T cell receptor beta chain is drawn from a study of blood T cell repertoires in COVID-19. About the research overall: PBMCs, B-cell-depleted T cells, or T cells were the source of the cDNA or gDNA that made up the material.

Germline V lookup: CDR1 MNHEY, CDR2 SVGEGT. Trimming removed 4 bases at V and 3 bases at J, with 12 bases between. The CDR3 totals 14 residues. The data were produced by immunoSEQ multiplex PCR, yet TCRdb's version contains in-frame clones alone and is incomplete. The sample records fewer than 250,000 clones, approximately 80% being singletons. The chain employs TRBV6-2 or TRBV6-3 and TRBJ2-5; a possible D gene is TRBD1 (5 bases). This TCR was sampled from a woman in her sixties with active or convalescent COVID-19. The specimen sequenced was peripheral blood. Written as DNA, the CDR3 is TGTGCCAGCAGTTCCCAGGACATAGAAGAGACCCAGTACTTC. This sequence encodes CASSSQDIEETQYF.